This T cell receptor beta chain was sequenced during a study of Graves' ophthalmopathy and Graves' hyperthyroidism. Amplifying from RNA transcripts, the study obtained TCR beta CDR3 regions. RT-PCR was first run with HTBI primers, then multiplex PCR in a second round. TCRdb itself ran the multiplex PCR reads through MiXCR, one entry per CDR3 protein. In the table there are about 210,000 distinct CDR3 sequences, 25% to 35% of which are singletons. This clonotype was seen at least ten times. This CDR3 has 13 residues. V was pared by 6 bases and J by 1 base, with 10 bases between. Germline assignment: CDR1 MNHEY and CDR2 SVGEGT.

The specimen was peripheral blood. The clonotype was recovered from a man in his fifties or sixties with Graves' ophthalmopathy. The rearrangement joins TRBV6-2 or TRBV6-3 to TRBJ2-7, with unresolved D. CDR3 protein: CASRPFESYEQYF. Here the CDR3 DNA reads TGTGCCAGCAGACCGTTTGAGTCCTACGAGCAGTACTTC.